This T cell receptor (beta chain) derives from a study of blood T cell repertoires in COVID-19. Overall study: Donors in the United States, Italy and Spain gave samples during acute or convalescent COVID-19.

Original handling: Estimated nucleated cell counts came from reference gene primer amplification. Produced via immunoSEQ multiplex PCR; TCRdb's table is partial and in-frame only. The DNA gave D and trimming, while V, J and clone size come from that table. In the table there are 110,000 or so clones, approximately 79% of which are singletons. Trimming cost V 4 bases and J 0 bases, with 6 bases left between them. Germline values: CDR1 SQVTM, CDR2 ANQGSEA. The length of the CDR3 is 12 residues. The rearrangement joins TRBV29-1 to TRBJ1-2; unclear D gene. Material: peripheral blood. This sequence originates from a man in his forties or fifties with acute or convalescent COVID-19. The CDR3: CSVAQTNYGYTF. CDR3 sequence (DNA): TGCAGCGTTGCCCAAACTAACTATGGCTACACCTTC.